This T cell receptor beta chain was recovered during a study of neoadjuvant anti-PD-1 for oral cavity cancer. TCRdb keeps only in-frame clones here, not all; method: immunoSEQ multiplex PCR. In the table there are over 65,000 clones, about 85% of which are singletons. The time point: after neoadjuvant nivolumab, at surgical resection. Patients had HPV-negative, locally advanced oral cavity squamous cell carcinoma. V lost 6 bases and J lost 1, with 8 bases in between. Germline lookup yields CDR1 SGDLS and CDR2 YYNGEE. CDR3 size: 13 residues. The receptor's source is a person between 40 and 85 years old with oral cavity squamous cell carcinoma. The chain joins TRBV9 to TRBJ2-1; D gene ambiguous. The source material was PBMCs, sampled after nivolumab (anti-PD-1) treatment. CDR3 nucleotide sequence: TGTGCCAGCAACCGGAATTCCTACAATGAGCAGTTCTTC. Its protein product is CASNRNSYNEQFF.